This TCR beta chain was obtained from a study of lymphopenia after photon versus proton radiotherapy (dated 2019 in TCRdb). Notes on the research overall: In patients with gastrointestinal tumors who developed high-grade lymphopenia, the study compared the immunological effects of photon radiation therapy with those of proton radiation therapy. The cohort included some 20 patients with gastrointestinal tumors who developed lymphopenia after receiving either photon or proton therapy. The study aimed to characterize how the two radiation modalities differ in their impact on the immune system. Beyond this particular receptor, the publication reports: Among patients across the cohort who died, overall survival time showed an inverse correlation with a larger post-nadir drop in TCR diversity. Proton-treated patients stayed relatively stable during treatment, while photon-treated patients lost naive T cells and TCR diversity and gained effector/memory populations. Once the lymphocyte count had reached its nadir, the repertoires of photon-treated patients showed oligoclonal expansion, particularly of CD8+ Temra cells, and this expansion drove the decline in diversity. The survival association was assessed only in patients who died, and the authors presented better survival with proton therapy as a possibility rather than a demonstrated result.

The CDR3 holds 15 amino acids from the cysteine to the phenylalanine. The sequence is cut down to CDR3 DNA, 45 bases in frame from base 1. CDR1 and CDR2, per the germline V gene, are MNHEY and SVGAGI. Trimmed from V: 8 bases; trimmed from J: 0 bases; junction bases lacking a gene match: 6. The library was obtained by the immunoSEQ multiplex PCR assay. Alongside multiparametric flow cytometry, deep sequencing of rearranged TCR beta loci was used to profile the T cell repertoires. Held by TCRdb, this immuneACCESS table contains in-frame sequences only and omits some clones. Under half of the omission traces to an unresolved V gene where checked; the cause of the rest is unknown. Present in this sample are about 64,000 clones, about nine tenths of which were seen just once. The ten largest clonotypes hold about 13% of the sample. Worth noting for this clone: Its recognized antigen is unknown. Base-call qualities are not available, and no considerably larger clone is one nucleotide away.

This TCR was sampled from a man older than 75 with esophageal cancer. The sample in question was peripheral blood, obtained from a patient treated with proton-based radiotherapy. This sequence uses TRBV6-5 and TRBJ2-3, and 9 junctional nucleotides match TRBD2. For the CDR3, the sequence is CASQSLAGSTDTQYF. The nucleotide sequence is TGTGCCAGCCAAAGCCTAGCGGGGAGCACAGATACGCAGTATTTT.